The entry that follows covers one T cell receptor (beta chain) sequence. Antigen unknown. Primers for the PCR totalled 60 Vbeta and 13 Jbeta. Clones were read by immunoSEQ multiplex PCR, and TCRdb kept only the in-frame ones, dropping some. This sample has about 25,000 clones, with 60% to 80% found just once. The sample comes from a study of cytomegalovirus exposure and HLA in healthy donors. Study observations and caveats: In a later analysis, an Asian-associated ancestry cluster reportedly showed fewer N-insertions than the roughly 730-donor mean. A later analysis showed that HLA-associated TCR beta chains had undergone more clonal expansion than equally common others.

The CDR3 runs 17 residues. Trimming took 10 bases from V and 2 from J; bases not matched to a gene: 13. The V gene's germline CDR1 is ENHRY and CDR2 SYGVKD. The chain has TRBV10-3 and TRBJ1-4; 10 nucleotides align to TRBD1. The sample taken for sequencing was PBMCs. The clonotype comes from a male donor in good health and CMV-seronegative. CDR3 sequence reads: CATRDRDRGLTNEKLFF. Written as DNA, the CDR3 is TGTGCCACCCGCGACCGGGACAGGGGATTGACTAATGAAAAACTGTTTTTT.